This is a list of T cell receptor beta chains from one sample in a study of blood T cell repertoires in COVID-19. Some clones are missing from TCRdb's copy, which holds only in-frame ones; the method was immunoSEQ multiplex PCR. Of over 150,000 clones listed, 85% to 90% are singletons. Sequencing was performed on peripheral blood. These receptors were obtained from a man aged 50 to 59 who had recovered from COVID-19. CDR3s include the opening cysteine and the closing phenylalanine or tryptophan. The D gene is left open where the match is weak. The size entry is marked missing in some rows and otherwise reads once, few, many or a size class.

d_gene: -; v_gene: TRBV9; j_gene: TRBJ1-2; abundance: -; CDR3aa: CASSAHGTGGYGYTF; CDR3nt: TGTGCCAGCAGCGCACATGGAACAGGCGGTTATGGCTACACCTTC
d_gene: -; v_gene: TRBV7-6; j_gene: TRBJ1-1; abundance: -; CDR3aa: CASSERLPTGGNTEAFF; CDR3nt: TGTGCCAGCAGCGAGCGATTACCGACAGGCGGGAACACTGAAGCTTTCTTT
d_gene: -; v_gene: TRBV12-3/TRBV12-4; j_gene: TRBJ1-5; abundance: -; CDR3aa: CASSGQVNQPQHF; CDR3nt: TGTGCCAGCAGTGGGCAGGTTAATCAGCCCCAGCATTTT
d_gene: TRBD2; v_gene: TRBV29-1; j_gene: TRBJ2-3; abundance: -; CDR3aa: CSVERGGPPDTQYF; CDR3nt: TGCAGCGTTGAACGGGGGGGGCCCCCAGATACGCAGTATTTT
d_gene: -; v_gene: TRBV9; j_gene: TRBJ2-3; abundance: -; CDR3aa: CASSEALPGHRMTPSNTDTQYF; CDR3nt: TGTGCCAGCAGCGAGGCCTTACCGGGACACCGGATGACACCATCTAACACAGATACGCAGTATTTT
d_gene: TRBD1; v_gene: TRBV27; j_gene: TRBJ2-5; abundance: -; CDR3aa: CASSTGAGGGETQYF; CDR3nt: TGTGCCAGCAGTACAGGGGCCGGTGGCGGGGAGACCCAGTACTTC
d_gene: TRBD1; v_gene: TRBV29-1; j_gene: TRBJ1-1; abundance: few; CDR3aa: CSVDQGAGTEAFF; CDR3nt: TGCAGCGTTGACCAGGGGGCTGGCACTGAAGCTTTCTTT
d_gene: -; v_gene: TRBV7-3; j_gene: TRBJ2-7; abundance: -; CDR3aa: CASSHRTNADF; CDR3nt: TGTGCCAGCAGCCACCGAACGAATGCAGACTTC
d_gene: -; v_gene: TRBV28; j_gene: TRBJ1-1; abundance: -; CDR3aa: CASSLTGGLAFF; CDR3nt: TGTGCCAGCAGCCTCACGGGGGGACTAGCTTTCTTT
d_gene: TRBD2; v_gene: TRBV28; j_gene: TRBJ2-1; abundance: -; CDR3aa: CASSLTFAGGSYNEQFF; CDR3nt: TGTGCCAGCAGTTTAACCTTTGCGGGAGGTTCCTACAATGAGCAGTTCTTC
d_gene: -; v_gene: TRBV5-6; j_gene: TRBJ2-7; abundance: -; CDR3aa: CASKTPGSNSYEQYF; CDR3nt: TGTGCCAGCAAAACCCCGGGAAGCAACTCCTACGAGCAGTACTTC
d_gene: -; v_gene: TRBV12-3/TRBV12-4; j_gene: TRBJ2-7; abundance: -; CDR3aa: CASSSSYEQYF; CDR3nt: TGTGCCAGCAGTTCTTCCTACGAGCAGTACTTC
d_gene: TRBD1; v_gene: TRBV15; j_gene: TRBJ1-2; abundance: -; CDR3aa: CATSRGLGQGGSGYTF; CDR3nt: TGTGCCACCAGCAGGGGGCTAGGACAGGGAGGAAGTGGCTACACCTTC
d_gene: TRBD2; v_gene: TRBV2; j_gene: TRBJ2-2; abundance: -; CDR3aa: CASGWREGPGELFF; CDR3nt: TGTGCCAGTGGCTGGCGGGAGGGCCCCGGGGAGCTGTTTTTT
d_gene: TRBD1; v_gene: TRBV5-6; j_gene: TRBJ2-5; abundance: once; CDR3aa: CASSLAGQGQETQYF; CDR3nt: TGTGCCAGCAGCTTAGCTGGACAGGGTCAAGAGACCCAGTACTTC
d_gene: TRBD1; v_gene: TRBV19; j_gene: TRBJ1-1; abundance: once; CDR3aa: CASLGGGARTEAFF; CDR3nt: TGTGCCAGCTTAGGAGGGGGCGCCCGGACTGAAGCTTTCTTT
d_gene: -; v_gene: TRBV6-2/TRBV6-3; j_gene: TRBJ1-1; abundance: -; CDR3aa: CASSPRVGQRGTEAFF; CDR3nt: TGTGCCAGCAGCCCTCGGGTCGGGCAAAGGGGCACTGAAGCTTTCTTT
d_gene: TRBD2; v_gene: TRBV6-2/TRBV6-3; j_gene: TRBJ2-7; abundance: -; CDR3aa: CASSFGGGIVYEQYF; CDR3nt: TGTGCCAGCAGTTTCGGGGGAGGGATCGTCTACGAGCAGTACTTC
d_gene: TRBD1; v_gene: TRBV29-1; j_gene: TRBJ1-2; abundance: few; CDR3aa: CSVEIGGQGSGYTF; CDR3nt: TGCAGCGTTGAAATCGGGGGACAGGGCTCTGGCTACACCTTC
d_gene: -; v_gene: TRBV7-2; j_gene: TRBJ1-1; abundance: once; CDR3aa: CASSPREREAFF; CDR3nt: TGTGCCAGCAGCCCCCGGGAAAGAGAAGCTTTCTTT
d_gene: -; v_gene: TRBV6-1; j_gene: TRBJ2-2; abundance: -; CDR3aa: CASSEAGLITGELFF; CDR3nt: TGTGCCAGCAGTGAAGCGGGGCTTATCACCGGGGAGCTGTTTTTT
d_gene: -; v_gene: TRBV18; j_gene: TRBJ1-3; abundance: -; CDR3aa: CASSPETGPGNTIYF; CDR3nt: TGTGCCAGCTCACCGGAAACAGGGCCCGGAAACACCATATATTTT
d_gene: TRBD1; v_gene: TRBV2; j_gene: TRBJ1-2; abundance: -; CDR3aa: CASSAYSGGANYGYTF; CDR3nt: TGTGCCAGCAGTGCGTACTCAGGGGGAGCTAACTATGGCTACACCTTC
d_gene: -; v_gene: TRBV9; j_gene: TRBJ1-1; abundance: once; CDR3aa: CASSVGERGEAFF; CDR3nt: TGTGCCAGCAGCGTAGGGGAGCGGGGTGAAGCTTTCTTT
d_gene: TRBD1; v_gene: TRBV6-5; j_gene: TRBJ2-3; abundance: -; CDR3aa: CASSRDRTSDTQYF; CDR3nt: TGTGCCAGCAGCCGGGACAGGACCTCAGATACGCAGTATTTT
d_gene: -; v_gene: TRBV19; j_gene: TRBJ2-5; abundance: -; CDR3aa: CASSMAGETQYF; CDR3nt: TGTGCCAGTAGTATGGCGGGGGAGACCCAGTACTTC
d_gene: TRBD1; v_gene: TRBV7-9; j_gene: TRBJ2-7; abundance: -; CDR3aa: CASSLTGALPNEQYF; CDR3nt: TGTGCCAGCAGCTTGACAGGGGCACTACCTAACGAGCAGTACTTC
d_gene: TRBD2; v_gene: TRBV18; j_gene: TRBJ2-3; abundance: once; CDR3aa: CASSFQSGSGGDTQYF; CDR3nt: TGTGCCAGCTCATTCCAAAGCGGGAGTGGCGGGGATACGCAGTATTTT
d_gene: TRBD2; v_gene: TRBV27; j_gene: TRBJ2-7; abundance: -; CDR3aa: CASSLSGRIPTEQYF; CDR3nt: TGTGCCAGCAGTCTAAGCGGGAGGATCCCCACCGAGCAGTACTTC
d_gene: -; v_gene: TRBV6-5; j_gene: TRBJ2-3; abundance: -; CDR3aa: CASSYYPSSTDTQYF; CDR3nt: TGTGCCAGCAGTTACTATCCTAGCTCCACAGATACGCAGTATTTT
d_gene: -; v_gene: TRBV27; j_gene: TRBJ1-2; abundance: -; CDR3aa: CASRSLGGAREYGYTF; CDR3nt: TGTGCCAGCAGGAGCCTCGGGGGGGCGCGGGAATATGGCTACACCTTC
d_gene: TRBD2; v_gene: TRBV5-5; j_gene: TRBJ2-7; abundance: -; CDR3aa: CASYVLAGNEQYF; CDR3nt: TGTGCCAGCTACGTCCTAGCGGGAAACGAGCAGTACTTC
d_gene: -; v_gene: TRBV6-5; j_gene: TRBJ2-3; abundance: -; CDR3aa: CASSYSKPTADF; CDR3nt: TGTGCCAGCAGTTACTCGAAGCCGACGGCGGATTTT
d_gene: TRBD2; v_gene: TRBV30; j_gene: TRBJ2-1; abundance: -; CDR3aa: CAWASGGSNEQFF; CDR3nt: TGTGCCTGGGCTAGCGGGGGAAGTAATGAGCAGTTCTTC
d_gene: -; v_gene: TRBV18; j_gene: TRBJ2-7; abundance: once; CDR3aa: CASSLKGSHEQYF; CDR3nt: TGTGCCAGCTCACTAAAGGGGTCCCACGAGCAGTACTTC
d_gene: -; v_gene: TRBV11-2; j_gene: TRBJ2-3; abundance: -; CDR3aa: CASRQGSSTDTQYF; CDR3nt: TGTGCCAGCAGACAGGGATCTAGCACAGATACGCAGTATTTT
d_gene: TRBD1; v_gene: TRBV5-6; j_gene: TRBJ1-4; abundance: -; CDR3aa: CASSTDRGTNEKLFF; CDR3nt: TGTGCCAGCAGCACGGACAGGGGTACTAATGAAAAACTGTTTTTT
d_gene: -; v_gene: TRBV2; j_gene: TRBJ1-2; abundance: -; CDR3aa: CAGEGPGESGYTF; CDR3nt: TGTGCCGGTGAGGGCCCAGGAGAATCTGGCTACACCTTC
d_gene: -; v_gene: TRBV6-6; j_gene: TRBJ1-2; abundance: -; CDR3aa: CASSQSPRVLNYGYTF; CDR3nt: TGTGCCAGCAGTCAATCTCCCCGGGTCCTCAACTATGGCTACACCTTC
d_gene: TRBD1; v_gene: TRBV19; j_gene: TRBJ2-1; abundance: -; CDR3aa: CASRPTGVVSAPSYNEQFF; CDR3nt: TGTGCCAGTAGGCCGACAGGGGTCGTTTCGGCCCCCTCCTACAATGAGCAGTTCTTC
d_gene: -; v_gene: TRBV3-1/TRBV3-2; j_gene: TRBJ2-2; abundance: -; CDR3aa: CASSQDPSFGELFF; CDR3nt: TGTGCCAGCAGCCAAGATCCTAGCTTCGGGGAGCTGTTTTTT
d_gene: TRBD2; v_gene: TRBV6-2/TRBV6-3; j_gene: TRBJ2-1; abundance: many; CDR3aa: CASSLLTSGGRDEQFF; CDR3nt: TGTGCCAGCAGCCTACTGACTAGCGGGGGAAGGGATGAGCAGTTCTTC
d_gene: TRBD2; v_gene: TRBV29-1; j_gene: TRBJ2-1; abundance: -; CDR3aa: CSVAEIGTSPEQFF; CDR3nt: TGCAGCGTTGCCGAGATCGGGACTAGCCCTGAGCAGTTCTTC
d_gene: TRBD2; v_gene: TRBV7-2; j_gene: TRBJ2-3; abundance: -; CDR3aa: CASSLAQGSGATDTQYF; CDR3nt: TGTGCCAGCAGCTTAGCGCAAGGTAGCGGGGCCACAGATACGCAGTATTTT
d_gene: -; v_gene: TRBV5-4; j_gene: TRBJ1-2; abundance: -; CDR3aa: CASSLAGANYGYTF; CDR3nt: TGTGCCAGCAGCTTGGCCGGGGCTAACTATGGCTACACCTTC
d_gene: TRBD1; v_gene: TRBV9; j_gene: TRBJ1-2; abundance: -; CDR3aa: CASSVNTGGRYGYTF; CDR3nt: TGTGCCAGCAGCGTAAATACAGGGGGCCGCTATGGCTACACCTTC
d_gene: -; v_gene: TRBV5-1; j_gene: TRBJ2-3; abundance: -; CDR3aa: CASVKDTSTDTQYF; CDR3nt: TGCGCCAGCGTGAAGGACACTAGCACAGATACGCAGTATTTT
d_gene: TRBD1; v_gene: TRBV29-1; j_gene: TRBJ1-1; abundance: -; CDR3aa: CSVEGTGGRKTFF; CDR3nt: TGCAGCGTTGAAGGGACAGGCGGCAGAAAGACTTTCTTT
d_gene: TRBD2; v_gene: TRBV10-2; j_gene: TRBJ2-7; abundance: -; CDR3aa: CASSEGTSGSNEQYF; CDR3nt: TGCGCCAGCAGTGAGGGGACTAGCGGGAGTAACGAGCAGTACTTC
d_gene: TRBD2; v_gene: TRBV19; j_gene: TRBJ2-1; abundance: -; CDR3aa: CATRGGRWSYNEQFF; CDR3nt: TGTGCCACACGGGGGGGCCGTTGGTCCTACAATGAGCAGTTCTTC
d_gene: -; v_gene: TRBV7-2; j_gene: TRBJ1-2; abundance: -; CDR3aa: CASSPPTMGYTF; CDR3nt: TGTGCCAGCAGCCCACCCACTATGGGCTACACCTTC
d_gene: TRBD2; v_gene: TRBV4-1; j_gene: TRBJ2-7; abundance: -; CDR3aa: CASRSTSGGPYEQYF; CDR3nt: TGCGCCAGCAGATCGACTAGCGGGGGGCCCTACGAGCAGTACTTC
d_gene: -; v_gene: TRBV6-2/TRBV6-3; j_gene: TRBJ2-1; abundance: -; CDR3aa: CASSYGRGVDEQFF; CDR3nt: TGTGCCAGCAGTTACGGGAGGGGGGTCGATGAGCAGTTCTTC
d_gene: -; v_gene: TRBV18; j_gene: TRBJ1-1; abundance: -; CDR3aa: CASSPLDTLRNTEAFF; CDR3nt: TGTGCCAGCTCACCACTAGACACACTCCGCAACACTGAAGCTTTCTTT
d_gene: -; v_gene: TRBV7-9; j_gene: TRBJ2-7; abundance: -; CDR3aa: CASSLTGTRTYEQYF; CDR3nt: TGTGCCAGCAGCTTGACCGGGACAAGAACCTACGAGCAGTACTTC
d_gene: -; v_gene: TRBV7-2; j_gene: TRBJ2-6; abundance: -; CDR3aa: CASSSSVSGANVLTF; CDR3nt: TGTGCCAGCAGCTCTTCAGTCTCTGGGGCCAACGTCCTGACTTTC
d_gene: TRBD1; v_gene: TRBV20-1; j_gene: TRBJ2-5; abundance: -; CDR3aa: CSASRTGTETQYF; CDR3nt: TGCAGTGCTAGTCGGACAGGGACAGAGACCCAGTACTTC
d_gene: -; v_gene: TRBV19; j_gene: TRBJ2-6; abundance: -; CDR3aa: CASSVRQVSGANVLTF; CDR3nt: TGTGCCAGTAGTGTCCGACAGGTCTCTGGGGCCAACGTCCTGACTTTC
d_gene: TRBD1; v_gene: TRBV18; j_gene: TRBJ2-5; abundance: -; CDR3aa: CASSPGQLQETQYF; CDR3nt: TGTGCCAGCTCACCGGGACAGCTCCAAGAGACCCAGTACTTC